The subject of this entry is one T cell receptor beta chain. Living in about two dozen US areas, the participants were between about 18 and 95 years of age. Germline CDR1 is SQVTM and CDR2 is ANQGSEA. The ends were cut back, 7 bases at V and 1 base at J, with 7 bases in the middle. This CDR3 has 11 amino acids. This sample is drawn from a study of blood T cell repertoires in COVID-19. Turning to the study itself: The study drew acute and convalescent COVID-19 samples from the United States, Italy and Spain. PBMCs, B-cell-depleted T cells, or T cells provided the cDNA or gDNA that made up the material.

Clones were read by immunoSEQ multiplex PCR, and TCRdb kept only the in-frame ones, dropping some. The table records almost 400,000 clones, around nine tenths of them present only once. The V and J genes are TRBV29-1 and TRBJ1-1; D uncertain. The source is a woman aged 25 to 39 with acute COVID-19. The sample consisted of PBMCs or T cells enriched from blood (not recorded which). The CDR3, as DNA: TGCAGCGGGGCAGAGAACACTGAAGCTTTCTTT. Protein sequence: CSGAENTEAFF.